This entry lists 24 T cell receptor beta chains sequenced from one sample in a study of vaccination effects on CD4 cells after COVID-19. Expansion of antigen-specific CD4+ T cells with viral peptide pools was carried out by the ViraFEST assay before sequencing. Following culture for under 12 days, CD4+ T cells were isolated. Among the vaccine recipients, none had a prior SARS-CoV-2 infection, and nucleocapsid antibodies were negative. Antigen specificity for these receptors is unknown. Only in-frame clones appear in the TCRdb table, and some are missing; sequencing was by immunoSEQ multiplex PCR. The profile shows tens of thousands of clones, approximately 69% of them singletons. This specimen consisted of CD4+ T cells from PBMCs cultured with SARS-CoV-2 spike peptides, obtained before COVID-19 vaccination. Receptors originate from a human donor who received a COVID-19 vaccine.

CDR3 amino acids: CSVGTSNYNEQFF. The CDR3 bases are TGCAGCGTCGGGACTAGCAACTACAATGAGCAGTTCTTC. The chain carries TRBV29-1 and TRBJ2-1, with 9 nucleotides matching TRBD2. There are 13 residues in the CDR3. Germline trimming cut 6 bases from V and 3 bases from J; bases unmatched to any gene: 3. The V gene's germline CDR1 is SQVTM and CDR2 ANQGSEA.

The chain is built from TRBV30 and TRBJ1-2; D may be TRBD1 (6 bases). From germline, CDR1 is GTSNPN and CDR2 SVGIG (reference sequence). The CDR3 runs to 12 residues. CDR3 residues: CANREDLTRYTF. The CDR3 DNA reads TGTGCGAACAGGGAGGACCTCACCCGCTACACCTTC.

The chain joins TRBV11-3 to TRBJ2-7, with 7 bases fitting TRBD1. Trimming took 3 bases from V and 2 from J; bases not matched to a gene: 4. Germline CDR1 SGHNT, CDR2 YENEEA. The CDR3 is made up of 14 amino acids. The DNA of the CDR3 is TGTGCCAGCAGCTTTGACAGGGAGACCTACGAGCAGTACTTC. As protein: CASSFDRETYEQYF.

Only a few counts were recorded for this clone. CDR3 amino acids: CATTGAYGYTF. The CDR3 DNA reads as TGTGCCACTACGGGAGCGTATGGCTACACCTTC. The V and J genes are TRBV19 and TRBJ1-2; D call uncertain. The ends were cut back, 10 bases at V and 5 bases at J, with 11 bases in the middle. CDR1 and CDR2 from the germline V gene are LNHDA and SQIVND (reference sequence). The CDR3 loop spans 11 amino acids.

There are a few counts of this clone. The chain employs TRBV5-1 and TRBJ1-1; TRBD1 matches at 8 bases. The CDR3 sequence is 17 residues long. From germline, CDR1 is SGHRS and CDR2 YFSETQ. The trim removed 0 bases at V and 1 base at J, leaving 8 bases unmatched. CDR3 in amino acids: CASSLVRGQGWNTEAFF. CDR3 coding DNA: TGCGCCAGCAGCTTGGTTAGAGGACAGGGATGGAACACTGAAGCTTTCTTT.

This clone was seen a few times. The chain carries TRBV5-4 and TRBJ1-2; D unclear. The CDR3 extends over 12 amino acids. The V gene's germline CDR1 is SGHNT and CDR2 YYREEE (reference sequence). V lost 4 bases and J lost 8, with 12 bases in between. Written as DNA, the CDR3 is TGTGCCAGCAGCCTCCCCGGAGGAGGCTACACCTTC. Protein product: CASSLPGGGYTF.

The gene calls are TRBV27 and TRBJ2-7, with 8 bases lining up with TRBD1. J gave up 1 base and V 1 base, and 12 bases lay outside the gene matches. Germline V gene lookup returns CDR1 MNHEY and CDR2 SMNVEV (reference sequence). The CDR3 contains 18 residues. CDR3 amino acids: CASSLLAGGSARSYEQYF. The CDR3 nucleotides read TGTGCCAGCAGTTTATTGGCAGGGGGCTCGGCACGATCCTACGAGCAGTACTTC.

This clone was picked up a small number of times. The V call is TRBV2, the J call TRBJ2-1; maybe TRBD2 (5 bases). The CDR3 sequence is 12 residues long. Germline CDR1 is SNHLY and CDR2 is FYNNEI. Trimming stripped 3 bases from V and 6 bases from J, with 6 bases between. CDR3 nucleotide sequence: TGTGCCAGCAGTGAGGACTCCAATGAGCAGTTCTTC. It yields the protein CASSEDSNEQFF.

The chain uses TRBV10-2 and TRBJ2-7; the D is unclear. This CDR3 region has 15 residues. The germline V and J ends were trimmed by 2 bases and 6 bases, with 17 bases remaining between them. The germline V gene has CDR1 WSHSY and CDR2 SAAADI. CDR3: CASSEGPKIRSEQYF. In nucleotides, the CDR3 is TGCGCCAGCAGTGAGGGCCCCAAGATACGATCCGAGCAGTACTTC.

The rearrangement uses TRBV19 and TRBJ1-3; 8 nucleotides line up with TRBD1. Germline CDR1 and CDR2: LNHDA and SQIVND (reference sequence). The trim removed 4 bases at V and 6 bases at J, leaving 5 bases unmatched. The CDR3 spans 14 residues. CDR3: CASSTRQGTNTIYF. The CDR3 DNA is TGTGCCAGTAGTACCAGACAGGGGACAAACACCATATATTTT.

This clone was counted between two and nine times. The chain combines TRBV30 with TRBJ1-2; D is uncertain. Germline lookup yields CDR1 GTSNPN and CDR2 SVGIG (reference sequence). CDR3 length equals 12 residues. V lost 2 bases and J lost 5, with 9 bases in between. CDR3 in DNA: TGTGCCTGGAGTATTTCGGGTTATGGCTACACCTTC. Translation gives CAWSISGYGYTF.

This chain joins TRBV11-2 and TRBJ2-4; 7 bases agree with TRBD2. Germline V gives CDR1 SGHAT, CDR2 FQNNGV. The CDR3 consists of 17 residues. The junction had 10 bases not matched to a gene; V was cut back by 5 bases and J by 0 bases. CDR3 DNA sequence: TGTGCCAGCAGCGATAGTGCGACTAGCTTAGCCAAAAACATTCAGTACTTC. Translating it yields CASSDSATSLAKNIQYF.

The chain uses TRBV3-1 (or the pseudogene TRBV3-2) and TRBJ1-5; D is uncertain. V lost 5 bases and J lost 7, with 12 bases in between. The CDR3 length is 13 residues. Germline V gene lookup returns CDR1 LGHDT and CDR2 YNNKEL (reference sequence). The CDR3 DNA follows: TGTGCCAGCAGCGGGAGCACCAACCAGCCCCAGCATTTT. This translates into CASSGSTNQPQHF.

J is TRBJ2-3 and V is TRBV3-1 (or the pseudogene TRBV3-2); 7 nucleotides agree with TRBD1. There are 16 residues in the CDR3. V shed 4 bases and J 7 bases; nucleotides not matched to a gene: 14. Germline V gene data show CDR1 as LGHDT and CDR2 as YNNKEL (reference sequence). CDR3 sequence reads: CASSPTAGTVYNTQYF. DNA for the CDR3: TGTGCCAGCAGCCCAACAGCCGGGACAGTTTACAATACGCAGTATTTT.

The genes are TRBV30 and TRBJ1-1; tentatively, D is TRBD1 (6 bases). Per the germline V gene, CDR1 is GTSNPN and CDR2 is SVGIG (reference sequence). The CDR3 length is 16 residues. Trimming took off 0 bases at V and 7 bases at J, with 21 bases between the two ends. The CDR3 DNA sequence: TGTGCCTGGAGTGTACTGCGGGGGCGGAGGGCCAATGAAGCTTTCTTT. Translated, it gives CAWSVLRGRRANEAFF.

The chain joins TRBV6-5 to TRBJ2-1, with D uncertain. The V gene lost 4 bases and the J gene lost 0 bases, with 13 bases spanning the gap. In germline, CDR1 is MNHEY, CDR2 SVGAGI. This CDR3 region has 16 residues. In DNA, the CDR3 is TGTGCCAGCAGTTTGACTGCGTCTAGCTCCTACAATGAGCAGTTCTTC. It yields the protein CASSLTASSSYNEQFF.

The chain carries TRBV19 and TRBJ2-2; TRBD1 matches 10 bases. The V gene's germline CDR1 is LNHDA and CDR2 SQIVND (reference sequence). This CDR3 has 14 amino acids. Trimming cost V 8 bases and J 5 bases; bases outside gene matches: 5. CDR3 nucleotides: TGTGCCAGTGGGACAGGGGTGGCGACCGGGGAGCTGTTTTTT. Its translation is CASGTGVATGELFF.

The chain carries TRBV18 and TRBJ2-3, with 13 positions matching TRBD2. Germline V lookup: CDR1 KGHSH, CDR2 LQKENI. This CDR3 has 17 residues. The J segment lost 4 bases and the V segment lost 3 bases, leaving 7 bases of the junction unmatched. The CDR3 DNA is TGTGCCAGCTCACCCCGGACTAGCGGGAGTGTTCCAGATACGCAGTATTTT. Translating gives CASSPRTSGSVPDTQYF.

This chain connects TRBV27 to TRBJ1-1; D remains unclear. This CDR3 is built from 13 residues. Trimming took off 7 bases at V and 5 bases at J, with 14 bases between the two ends. Germline V gives CDR1 MNHEY, CDR2 SMNVEV (reference sequence). The CDR3 DNA reads TGTGCCAGCAAGCCCCGTATGGGGACTGAAGCTTTCTTT. Translated, it gives CASKPRMGTEAFF.

The V call is TRBV5-6, the J call TRBJ2-2; TRBD2 matches at 14 bases. V lost 4 bases to trimming and J lost 7 bases; unmatched junction nucleotides: 9. CDR1 and CDR2 (germline): SGHDT, YYEEEE. The CDR3 sequence is 17 residues long. DNA of the CDR3: TGTGCCAGCAGCCCGCTGGGACTAGCGGGAGAGGACGGGGAGCTGTTTTTT. It translates to CASSPLGLAGEDGELFF.

This clone has only one observation. This chain joins TRBV10-3 and TRBJ1-2, with D maybe TRBD1 (5 bases). This CDR3 has 16 amino acids. Trimming cost V 2 bases and J 8 bases, with 21 bases left between them. The germline CDR1 and CDR2 sequences are ENHRY and SYGVKD. CDR3 sequence: CAISENTGMGVDGYTF. The CDR3 DNA reads TGTGCCATCAGTGAGAATACAGGAATGGGAGTAGACGGCTACACCTTC.

The gene calls are TRBV11-2 and TRBJ2-1; D is perhaps TRBD2 (6 bases). The CDR3 runs to 15 residues. Germline V gives CDR1 SGHAT, CDR2 FQNNGV. The V and J ends lost 5 bases and 4 bases respectively, with 15 bases between them. CDR3 loop: CASSPLLGGYNEQFF. CDR3 DNA: TGTGCCAGCAGCCCCCTTCTCGGGGGTTACAATGAGCAGTTCTTC.

This clone was found a few times. The chain combines TRBV25-1 with TRBJ1-1, with TRBD1 identical over 8 bases. Germline V gene data show CDR1 as MGHDK and CDR2 as SYGVNS. CDR3 length: 14 amino acids. V lost 6 bases and J lost 5; bases outside the gene matches: 8. The CDR3 region is CASSGQGRLTEAFF. The CDR3 bases are TGTGCCAGCAGCGGACAGGGAAGGTTGACTGAAGCTTTCTTT.

The genes are TRBV6-4 and TRBJ2-3; 8 bases are shared with TRBD2. The CDR3 spans 15 residues. Per germline, CDR1 MRHNA and CDR2 SNTAGT. The V and J ends lost 3 bases and 1 base, in that order; junction bases with no gene match: 3. Here the CDR3 reads CASSEETSGTDTQYF. CDR3 DNA: TGTGCCAGCAGTGAAGAGACTAGCGGCACAGATACGCAGTATTTT.